Listed below are T cell receptor beta chains from one sample, sequenced in a study of graft-versus-host responses after intestinal transplantation. TCRdb keeps only in-frame clones here, not all; method: immunoSEQ multiplex PCR. The sample shows roughly 97,000 clones, around nine tenths of them seen only once. The starting material was PBMCs, obtained about 460 days after intestinal transplant. The receptors here all came from a human patient who received an intestinal transplant, so some T cells may come from the graft donor. Each CDR3 is given with its conserved first and last residue. The D gene is left open where the match is weak. A clone size is listed for some rows: how often the clone was seen (once, few, many), or a class if it is expanded.

>TRBD1|-|TRBV28|TRBJ1-1
TGTGCCAGCAGCCCAGGGGGTTGGACTGAAGCTTTCTTT
CASSPGGWTEAFF
>TRBD2|-|TRBV19|TRBJ2-2
TGTGCCAGTAGTATTCTGACTAGCGGGGGAACGAACACCGGGGAGCTGTTTTTT
CASSILTSGGTNTGELFF
>-|-|TRBV6-5|TRBJ2-6
TGTGCCAGCAGTCGCCTACCCTCTGGGGCCAACGTCCTGACTTTC
CASSRLPSGANVLTF
>-|-|TRBV7-3|TRBJ2-2
TGTGCCAGCAGCTGGGCAGACACCGGGGAGCTGTTTTTT
CASSWADTGELFF
>TRBD1|few|TRBV2|TRBJ2-2
TGTGCCCCTCGGGACAGTAACACCGGGGAGCTGTTTTTT
CAPRDSNTGELFF
>TRBD1|-|TRBV25-1|TRBJ2-7
TGTGCCAGCAGAGCCCGCACAGGGGTCTACGAGCAGTACTTC
CASRARTGVYEQYF
>-|-|TRBV5-1|TRBJ2-1
TGCGCCAGCGGGCAGTTCGACAATGAGCAGTTCTTC
CASGQFDNEQFF
>-|-|TRBV5-1|TRBJ2-3
TGCGCCAGCAGAACCACAGATACGCAGTATTTT
CASRTTDTQYF
>-|-|TRBV7-9|TRBJ2-2
TGTGCCAGCAGCTTCGCCGGGGAGCTGTTTTTT
CASSFAGELFF
>TRBD2|-|TRBV7-3|TRBJ2-5
TGTGCCAGCAGCCCTAGCGGGGGCCAAGAGACCCAGTACTTC
CASSPSGGQETQYF
>-|-|TRBV18|TRBJ1-2
TGTGCCAGCTCACTAGCGGACCGGGACACAAAGACTAATAACTATGGCTACACCTTC
CASSLADRDTKTNNYGYTF
>-|-|TRBV2|TRBJ2-2
TGTGCCAGCCGAACTAGGGTAGGGGAGCTGTTTTTT
CASRTRVGELFF
>TRBD1|once|TRBV2|TRBJ1-2
TGTGCCAGCAGCGAGGGGGCAGGGGGCCAAGGCTACACCTTC
CASSEGAGGQGYTF